The rows below give T cell receptor beta chains drawn from one sample of a study of T cells in Graves' hyperthyroidism and ophthalmopathy. One entry per CDR3 protein results from TCRdb running MiXCR on the multiplex PCR reads. The top ten clones hold around a third of a sample with 600,000 to 800,000 distinct CDR3 sequences, 30% to 40% of them seen once. Sequenced material: blood. These receptors all stem from a woman in her 40s with Graves' hyperthyroidism. Each CDR3 is given with its conserved first and last residue. A D gene is named only where the DNA matches it firmly. Not all rows give a size; the values are once, few, many and, for expanded clones, a class.

clone_size j_call d_call v_call cdr3_length cdr3_nt cdr3_aa
many TRBJ1-5 TRBD1 TRBV2 16 TGTGCCAGCAGTGGCCTCGGGACAGGGAGGGATCAGCCCCAGCATTTT CASSGLGTGRDQPQHF
many TRBJ2-7 NA TRBV12-3/TRBV12-4 13 TGTGCCAGCAGTTTTGGCACCTCCTACGAGCAGTACTTC CASSFGTSYEQYF
many TRBJ2-7 NA TRBV20-1 13 TGCAGTGCTAGAGCAGGGTTCACCTACGAGCAGTACTTC CSARAGFTYEQYF
many TRBJ1-6 NA TRBV20-1 13 TGCAGTGCTCCGCCCCTCCAGAATTCACCCCTCCACTTT CSAPPLQNSPLHF
NA TRBJ1-4 NA TRBV10-3 16 TGTGCCAGCAGTTATTTACAGGGAGGGTCTAATGAAAAACTGTTTTTT CASSYLQGGSNEKLFF
NA TRBJ2-7 NA TRBV6-5 14 TGTGCCAGCACAACTGGACTGAGCTCCTACGAGCAGTACTTC CASTTGLSSYEQYF
NA TRBJ2-7 TRBD1 TRBV19 16 TGTGCCAGTAGTGCCCGACAGGGGGCGAGCTCCTACGAGCAGTACTTC CASSARQGASSYEQYF
NA TRBJ1-3 NA TRBV12-3/TRBV12-4 15 TGTGCCAGCAGTTCCGTTCGAGAGGGTGGAAACACCATATATTTT CASSSVREGGNTIYF
NA TRBJ1-2 NA TRBV30 12 TGTGCCTGGAGTGTACTGCGGGAAGGCTACACCTTC CAWSVLREGYTF
NA TRBJ1-1 NA TRBV12-3/TRBV12-4 14 TGTGCCGGCAGGTGGGAAGGGGTGGGCACTGAAGCTTTCTTT CAGRWEGVGTEAFF
once TRBJ2-3 NA TRBV20-1 13 TGCAGCCTGGAACTACATGGGACAGATACGCAGTATTTT CSLELHGTDTQYF
NA TRBJ1-2 NA TRBV11-2 15 TGTGCCAGCAGCCCCACGTGGGACACCGTCTATGGCTACACCTTC CASSPTWDTVYGYTF
NA TRBJ1-6 NA TRBV9 16 TGTGCCAGCAGTCCCGAACTAGCGACAGGATATTCACCCCTCCACTTT CASSPELATGYSPLHF
NA TRBJ2-5 NA TRBV20-1 13 TGCAGTGCTAGGGTCCGGGGCCGAGAGACCCAGTACTTC CSARVRGRETQYF
many TRBJ1-2 TRBD1 TRBV20-1 14 TGCAGTGCCAAAGGGGAGGACAGGGGCTCTGGCTACACCTTC CSAKGEDRGSGYTF
NA TRBJ1-4 TRBD1 TRBV10-2 15 TGCGCCAGCAGGGCCAGGGGGCCGATTAATGAAAAACTGTTTTTT CASRARGPINEKLFF
NA TRBJ2-7 TRBD2 TRBV7-2 16 TGTGCCAGCAGCTCCGCGGGGGGCAGGGAGGGCTACGAGCAGTACTTC CASSSAGGREGYEQYF